The clone carrying this T cell receptor beta chain was picked up a small number of times. The source of the sample is a study of T-cell reconstitution after alpha-beta-depleted transplantation in children. Researchers prepared the TCRbeta library using unique molecular identifiers, the study reports. TCRdb fed the PCR reads into MiXCR, producing one record per CDR3 protein. The sample includes about 72,000 distinct CDR3 sequences, 7% to 8% of them seen just once. Germline V gene lookup returns CDR1 MNHEY and CDR2 SVGEGT. CDR3 length: 12 amino acids. V was trimmed by 4 bases and J by 5 bases, leaving 9 bases between them.

This clonotype was obtained from a human donor who donated a stem cell graft to a child with acute lymphoblastic leukemia. The genes are TRBV6-2 or TRBV6-3 and TRBJ2-7; D possibly corresponds to TRBD2 (5 bases). Sample: PBMCs from the stem cell graft donor, taken from the stem cell graft. Here the CDR3 reads CASSSTRNEQYF. Here the CDR3 DNA reads TGTGCCAGCAGTTCAACTAGGAACGAGCAGTACTTC.